Listed below are T cell receptor beta chains from one sample, sequenced in a study of blood T cell repertoires in COVID-19. Assay: immunoSEQ multiplex PCR; the TCRdb copy retains only in-frame clones and omits some. The sample lists fewer than 110,000 clones; about 87% were seen once. Sequencing used peripheral blood. Every receptor here comes from a man over 45 with active or convalescent COVID-19. CDR3s include the opening cysteine and the closing phenylalanine or tryptophan. The D gene is left open where the match is weak. A clone size is listed for some rows: how often the clone was seen (once, few, many), or a class if it is expanded.

CDR3 DNA,CDR3 protein,J gene,V gene,clone size,D gene
TGTGCCAGCAGTGAGGGGGCAGGGAACACTGAAGCTTTCTTT,CASSEGAGNTEAFF,TRBJ1-1,TRBV2,.,.
TGTGCCAGCAGCCCAGACGGGACTAGCACAGATACGCAGTATTTT,CASSPDGTSTDTQYF,TRBJ2-3,TRBV11-3,.,.
TGTGCCAGAAGCTTGCCACCGATTGGACAGGGGCCCTCTGGAAACACCATATATTTT,CARSLPPIGQGPSGNTIYF,TRBJ1-3,TRBV5-3,.,TRBD1
TGTGCCAGCAGTTACTCGTCAAACACCGGGGAGCTGTTTTTT,CASSYSSNTGELFF,TRBJ2-2,TRBV6-5,.,.
TGCGCCAGCAGCTTGTCTACGAATTCACCCCTCCACTTT,CASSLSTNSPLHF,TRBJ1-6,TRBV5-1,.,.
TGTGCCAGCAGTTACTCCAGGACAGTCCAAGAGACCCAGTACTTC,CASSYSRTVQETQYF,TRBJ2-5,TRBV6-2/TRBV6-3,.,.
TGCGCCAGCAGCCACACGACGGCCCTAGTGGGGAGCTCCTACAATGAGCAGTTCTTC,CASSHTTALVGSSYNEQFF,TRBJ2-1,TRBV4-1,.,.
TGCGCCAGCAGCTTCGCAGAATCGGCGGCAGCGCAGAACACTGAAGCTTTCTTT,CASSFAESAAAQNTEAFF,TRBJ1-1,TRBV5-1,.,.
TGTGCCAGCAGCACGCGGGACAGGGGGTTTGACGGGGAGCTGTTTTTT,CASSTRDRGFDGELFF,TRBJ2-2,TRBV7-9,.,TRBD1
TGTGCCAGCAGTTTCGAGCAGGGGTCCAGCTATGGCTACACCTTC,CASSFEQGSSYGYTF,TRBJ1-2,TRBV28,.,.
TGTGCCAGCTCACCCTCGACAGGGGTAAATCAGCCCCAGCATTTT,CASSPSTGVNQPQHF,TRBJ1-5,TRBV18,few,TRBD1
TGCGCCAGCAGGGATGGGACAGGCGACCTGAACACCGGGGAGCTGTTTTTT,CASRDGTGDLNTGELFF,TRBJ2-2,TRBV5-1,.,TRBD1
TGTGCCAGTAGTAACCGAATGAGAACAGGGGTCGGCAGCAATCAGCCCCAGCATTTT,CASSNRMRTGVGSNQPQHF,TRBJ1-5,TRBV19,.,TRBD1
TGTGCCACCAGTGATTCCCTACTAGCGGGACTCACAGATACGCAGTATTTT,CATSDSLLAGLTDTQYF,TRBJ2-3,TRBV24-1,.,TRBD2
TGCGCCAGCAGCCAGGCCTCGGGCTATGGCTACACCTTC,CASSQASGYGYTF,TRBJ1-2,TRBV4-3,once,.
TGTGCCAGCACCGTGGGATCCGGGGTACTCTCCCTCCACTTT,CASTVGSGVLSLHF,TRBJ1-6,TRBV6-5,.,.
TGTGCCTGGGACCGGAGCTCCTACGAGCAGTACTTC,CAWDRSSYEQYF,TRBJ2-7,TRBV30,.,.
TGTGCCAGCTCGCTGGAGGCGCGGGGTGAAGCTTTCTTT,CASSLEARGEAFF,TRBJ1-1,TRBV18,once,.
TGTGCCAGCACACGTCTAGCCAACCGCGTAGGAACCGGGGAGCTGTTTTTT,CASTRLANRVGTGELFF,TRBJ2-2,TRBV3-1/TRBV3-2,.,.
TGTGCCAGTAGTCCTCGGACAGGGAGGTACGAGCAGTACTTC,CASSPRTGRYEQYF,TRBJ2-7,TRBV19,few,TRBD1
TGTGCCATCAGTGGGGGGCTCGTGCCTAGGACCCAGTACTTC,CAISGGLVPRTQYF,TRBJ2-5,TRBV10-3,.,.
TGTGCCAGCAGCTTACTAGCGGGAGTAAGGTACGAGCAGTACTTC,CASSLLAGVRYEQYF,TRBJ2-7,TRBV12-1,few,.
TGTGCCACCCTATCCGCTTCCGCGTCCAATGAGCAGTTCTTC,CATLSASASNEQFF,TRBJ2-1,TRBV19,.,.
TGTGCCACCAGCAGCCAAACAGTCACAGATACGCAGTATTTT,CATSSQTVTDTQYF,TRBJ2-3,TRBV15,.,.
TGTGCCAGCAGCCACCGTGCAGGGTCGGACACTGAAGCTTTCTTT,CASSHRAGSDTEAFF,TRBJ1-1,TRBV11-3,once,.
TGTGCCAGCAGCGAAGACAGGGGGCATGGCTACACCTTC,CASSEDRGHGYTF,TRBJ1-2,TRBV2,few,TRBD1
TGTGCCAGCAGCTTCGGACAGGGAGTGTACGAGCAGTACTTC,CASSFGQGVYEQYF,TRBJ2-7,TRBV5-5,.,TRBD1
TGTGCCAGCAGCTGGACTAGCGGGAGTAGGGAGACCCAGTACTTC,CASSWTSGSRETQYF,TRBJ2-5,TRBV5-4,.,TRBD2
TGCAGCGTCCCCCTCAGGGGCACTCGGGGCACTGAAGCTTTCTTT,CSVPLRGTRGTEAFF,TRBJ1-1,TRBV29-1,.,.
TGTGCCAGCAGTAGGGACAGGGGCTTACACGAGCAGTACTTC,CASSRDRGLHEQYF,TRBJ2-7,TRBV6-5,.,TRBD1
TGTGCCAGCAGCCAAAACACCGGGGAGCTGTTTTTT,CASSQNTGELFF,TRBJ2-2,TRBV11-3,.,.